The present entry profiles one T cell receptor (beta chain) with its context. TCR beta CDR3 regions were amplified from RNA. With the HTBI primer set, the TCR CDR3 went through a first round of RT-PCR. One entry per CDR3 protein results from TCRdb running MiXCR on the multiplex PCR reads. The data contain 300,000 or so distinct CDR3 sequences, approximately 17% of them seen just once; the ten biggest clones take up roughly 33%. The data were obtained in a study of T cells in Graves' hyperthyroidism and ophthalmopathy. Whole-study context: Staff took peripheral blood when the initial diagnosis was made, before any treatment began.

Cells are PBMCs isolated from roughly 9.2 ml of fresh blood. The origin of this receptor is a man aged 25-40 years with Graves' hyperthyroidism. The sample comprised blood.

CDR3 amino acids: CASSEVRTGGGYTF. The CDR3 coding sequence is TGTGCCAGCAGTGAAGTCCGGACAGGGGGTGGCTACACCTTC. The chain recombines TRBV6-1 with TRBJ1-2; 10 positions agree with TRBD1. V gave up 1 base and J gave up 7 bases; unmatched junction bases: 3. CDR3 size: 14 residues. Germline V gene data show CDR1 as MNHNS and CDR2 as SASEGT.